These 28 T cell receptor beta chains came from one sample sequenced in a study of blood T cells in healthy people across ages. Sample-barcoded 5' priming and a J-beta primer mix drove a second PCR of roughly 6 to 12 cycles. TCRdb re-derived calls from the 5' RACE reads in MiXCR, one entry per CDR3 protein. Seen here are roughly 1.9 million distinct CDR3 sequences, 30% to 40% observed once, and the top ten hold 23%. The source material was blood. The receptors stem from a human donor in good health.

This chain uses TRBV20-1 with TRBJ1-2; tentatively, D is TRBD1 (5 bases). CDR1 and CDR2 from the germline V gene are DFQATT and SNEGSKA (reference sequence). V lost 1 base to trimming and J lost 0 bases, with 12 bases between them. This CDR3 has 15 amino acids. CDR3 DNA sequence: TGCAGTGCTAGAGCTAACGAGGGGTCTAACTATGGCTACACCTTC. Translation gives CSARANEGSNYGYTF.

This clonotype was found a few times. For the CDR3, the DNA is TGTGCCAGCAGCTTGACAGAGTACTACGAGCAGTACTTC. Its translation is CASSLTEYYEQYF. The V and J genes are TRBV7-8 and TRBJ2-7; a weak D match, TRBD1 (5 bases). The germline gives CDR1 SGHVS, CDR2 FQNEAQ. Trimming left V 3 bases short and J 3 bases short, with 9 bases between. The CDR3 length is 13 residues.

Only a few counts were recorded for this clonotype. The gene calls are TRBV9 and TRBJ1-2; D may be TRBD1 (5 bases). This CDR3 has 15 residues. CDR1 SGDLS and CDR2 YYNGEE come from the germline V gene. Deletions cut 4 bases from V and 1 base from J, with 14 bases between. CDR3 region: CASSPGASRNYGYTF. In DNA form, the CDR3 reads TGTGCCAGCAGCCCCGGGGCGTCTCGTAACTATGGCTACACCTTC. Full variable domain (outside the CDR3, taken from reference TRBV9 and TRBJ1-2): DSGVTQTPKHLITATGQRVTLRCSPRSGDLSVYWYQQSLDQGLQFLIQYYNGEERAKGNILERFSAQQFPDLHSELNLSSLELGDSALYFCASSPGASRNYGYTFGSGTRLTVV.

This clonotype was detected once. The chain joins TRBV24-1 to TRBJ1-1; 7 nucleotides line up with TRBD1. Germline V gene sequence: CDR1 KGHDR, CDR2 SFDVKD. The CDR3 length is 12 residues. The trim removed 10 bases at V and 1 base at J, leaving 2 bases unmatched. This CDR3 is CATQGSNTEAFF. The CDR3 DNA is TGTGCCACACAGGGGTCGAACACTGAAGCTTTCTTT.

The chain links TRBV20-1 to TRBJ2-1, with D possibly being TRBD1 or TRBD2 (5 bases each). Germline values: CDR1 DFQATT, CDR2 SNEGSKA (reference sequence). The CDR3 sequence is 14 residues long. Trimming left V 3 bases short and J 2 bases short, with 11 bases between. In nucleotides, the CDR3 is TGCAGTGCTAGGGGGGTAGGGACCTACAATGAGCAGTTCTTC. Its protein product is CSARGVGTYNEQFF.

This clonotype has more than one count but fewer than ten. The chain carries TRBV7-8 and TRBJ2-3; D gene unclear. This CDR3 spans 14 amino acids. V lost 6 bases and J lost 4, with 14 bases in between. In germline, CDR1 is SGHVS, CDR2 FQNEAQ. The CDR3 sequence is CASRPNLRADTQYF. DNA for the CDR3: TGTGCCAGCAGACCTAACCTTAGGGCAGATACGCAGTATTTT.

The chain couples TRBV5-1 to TRBJ1-2, with TRBD1 matching over 8 bases. Unmatched junction bases numbered 8, after V lost 3 bases and J lost 4 bases. Germline CDR1 and CDR2: SGHRS and YFSETQ. CDR3 length: 15 residues. CDR3 bases: TGCGCCAGCAGCTCCTTATCGACAGGGGTCTATGGCTACACCTTC. Translating gives CASSSLSTGVYGYTF. The complete variable domain, with remaining parts taken from reference TRBV5-1 and TRBJ1-2, reads KAGVTQTPRYLIKTRGQQVTLSCSPISGHRSVSWYQQTPGQGLQFLFEYFSETQRNKGNFPGRFSGRQFSNSRSEMNVSTLELGDSALYLCASSSLSTGVYGYTFGSGTRLTVV.

The chain uses TRBV7-9 and TRBJ2-1; D is uncertain. Trimming cost V 8 bases and J 9 bases, with 14 bases left between them. CDR3 size: 12 residues. CDR1 is SEHNR and CDR2 is FQNEAQ in the germline V gene (reference sequence). The chain's CDR3 is CASATSSPEQFF. For the CDR3, the DNA is TGTGCCAGCGCGACTTCTAGTCCTGAGCAGTTCTTC.

V usage is TRBV29-1 and J usage is TRBJ2-5, with 9 bases identical to TRBD2. The germline V gene encodes CDR1 SQVTM and CDR2 ANQGSEA. V trimming: 1 base; J trimming: 5 bases; junction bases outside the gene matches: 2. CDR3 size: 13 residues. CDR3 sequence: CSVEVLAGETQYF. CDR3 DNA: TGCAGCGTTGAAGTACTAGCGGGCGAGACCCAGTACTTC.

The chain has TRBV29-1 and TRBJ2-1; TRBD1 might be the D (6 bases). This CDR3 has 15 residues. Germline V gene sequence: CDR1 SQVTM, CDR2 ANQGSEA. V was trimmed by 4 bases and J by 6 bases, leaving 19 bases between them. The CDR3 loop reads CSVGWVGDIFNEQFF. CDR3 sequence (DNA): TGCAGCGTTGGGTGGGTTGGGGACATCTTCAATGAGCAGTTCTTC.

The J gene is TRBJ2-1, the V gene TRBV15; TRBD1 might be the D (5 bases). V lost 9 bases and J 3 bases, leaving 12 bases between the germline ends. The germline CDR1 and CDR2 sequences are LNHNV and YYDKDF (reference sequence). This CDR3 is built from 13 residues. The CDR3 bases are TGTGCCACGACAGACAGTAACTACAATGAGCAGTTCTTC. This translates into CATTDSNYNEQFF. Using reference TRBV15 and TRBJ2-1 for the parts outside the CDR3, the full variable domain is DAMVIQNPRYQVTQFGKPVTLSCSQTLNHNVMYWYQQKSSQAPKLLFHYYDKDFNNEADTPDNFQSRRPNTSFCFLDIRSPGLGDTAMYLCATTDSNYNEQFFGPGTRLTVL.

Worth noting for this clonotype: At one boundary the junction diverges from the germline segment, which might be a read error. V gene TRBV7-9 combines with J gene TRBJ1-1, with 7 bases identical to TRBD1. The CDR3 loop spans 12 amino acids. In germline, CDR1 is SEHNR, CDR2 FQNEAQ (reference sequence). The CDR3 loop reads CTSSAETGSAFF. The CDR3, as DNA: TGTACCAGCAGCGCAGAGACAGGGTCAGCTTTCTTT. Complete variable domain (other parts from reference TRBV7-9 and TRBJ1-1): DTGVSQNPRHKITKRGQNVTFRCDPISEHNRLYWYRQTLGQGPEFLTYFQNEAQLEKSRLLSDRFSAERPKGSFSTLEIQRTEQGDSAMYLCTSSAETGSAFFGQGTRLTVV.

This clonotype was detected only a few times. The V and J genes are TRBV4-3 and TRBJ1-2; 7 bases fit TRBD1. Germline lookup yields CDR1 LGHNA and CDR2 YSLEER. This CDR3 region has 15 residues. V lost 0 bases, J lost 0 bases, and 1 base stayed unmatched. CDR3 sequence reads: CASSQDQGANYGYTF. The CDR3 region has the DNA TGCGCCAGCAGCCAAGATCAGGGGGCTAACTATGGCTACACCTTC.

As regards this clonotype: The junction does not match germline at one end; this may be a read error. V is TRBV5-1 and J is TRBJ2-2; maybe TRBD1 (6 bases). This CDR3 is 15 amino acids long. Germline values: CDR1 SGHRS, CDR2 YFSETQ. This chain's CDR3 is CATSQGPGDTGELFF. Here the CDR3 DNA reads TGCGCCACCAGCCAGGGACCAGGGGACACCGGGGAGCTGTTTTTT. Using reference TRBV5-1 and TRBJ2-2 for the parts outside the CDR3, the full variable domain is KAGVTQTPRYLIKTRGQQVTLSCSPISGHRSVSWYQQTPGQGLQFLFEYFSETQRNKGNFPGRFSGRQFSNSRSEMNVSTLELGDSALYLCATSQGPGDTGELFFGEGSRLTVL.

This chain connects TRBV12-3 or TRBV12-4 to TRBJ2-1; D not certain. The CDR3 contains 14 residues. The V end lost 7 bases, the J end lost 1 base, and 11 bases lay between the germline ends. CDR3 coding DNA: TGTGCCAGCACAGCGACCCTTTCCTACAATGAGCAGTTCTTC. Translation gives CASTATLSYNEQFF.

The chain is built from TRBV5-1 and TRBJ2-5, with D possibly matching TRBD1 (6 bases). The V end lost 0 bases, the J end lost 3 bases, and 12 bases lay between the germline ends. This CDR3 is built from 15 residues. CDR1 is SGHRS and CDR2 is YFSETQ in the germline V gene. The CDR3 region is CASSLDWSGEETQYF. The CDR3 nucleotides read TGCGCCAGCAGCTTGGACTGGTCAGGGGAAGAGACCCAGTACTTC.

This clonotype was seen a few times. The V call is TRBV7-2, the J call TRBJ1-5; a weak D match, TRBD1 (5 bases). The germline gives CDR1 SGHTA, CDR2 FQGNSA. This CDR3 spans 17 amino acids. The germline V and J ends were trimmed by 2 bases and 4 bases, with 18 bases remaining between them. The CDR3 DNA reads TGTGCCAGCAGCTTATTTAACGAGCCAGGGACTAATCAGCCCCAGCATTTT. Translation gives CASSLFNEPGTNQPQHF.

This clonotype was seen a handful of times. V and J are TRBV29-1 and TRBJ2-1; D is perhaps TRBD2 (6 bases). The ends were cut back, 5 bases at V and 0 bases at J, with 8 bases in the middle. Germline V gene data show CDR1 as SQVTM and CDR2 as ANQGSEA. The CDR3 consists of 13 residues. The CDR3 DNA is TGCAGCGTTAAAGCGGGCTCCTACAATGAGCAGTTCTTC. It yields the protein CSVKAGSYNEQFF.

The chain has TRBV29-1 and TRBJ2-2; D is unclear. The V gene's germline CDR1 is SQVTM and CDR2 ANQGSEA. The V end lost 4 bases, the J end lost 4 bases, and 10 bases lay between the germline ends. The CDR3 sequence is 13 residues long. CDR3 sequence: CSVGGRFTGELFF. For the CDR3, the DNA is TGCAGCGTTGGGGGAAGGTTCACCGGGGAGCTGTTTTTT.

The genes are TRBV5-1 and TRBJ2-1; 13 bases match TRBD2. The CDR3 spans 18 residues. With V trimmed by 0 bases and J by 3 bases, 6 bases remained unmatched. Germline CDR1 SGHRS, CDR2 YFSETQ. CDR3 loop: CASSLAGTSGDYYNEQFF. CDR3 in DNA: TGCGCCAGCAGCTTGGCCGGGACTAGCGGGGACTACTACAATGAGCAGTTCTTC. Full variable domain (outside the CDR3, taken from reference TRBV5-1 and TRBJ2-1): KAGVTQTPRYLIKTRGQQVTLSCSPISGHRSVSWYQQTPGQGLQFLFEYFSETQRNKGNFPGRFSGRQFSNSRSEMNVSTLELGDSALYLCASSLAGTSGDYYNEQFFGPGTRLTVL.

The chain links TRBV24-1 to TRBJ2-1, with 7 nucleotides matching TRBD2. Germline CDR1 and CDR2: KGHDR and SFDVKD. The CDR3 sequence is 15 residues long. J was trimmed by 7 bases and V by 4 bases; bases with no gene match: 9. CDR3 in DNA: TGTGCCACCAGTGAGGGGGGGAGCGGGTGGAATGAGCAGTTCTTC. This translates into CATSEGGSGWNEQFF.

There are a few counts of this clonotype. Here the CDR3 reads CASSSPGHITYEQYF. As DNA, the CDR3 is TGTGCCAGCAGTTCGCCGGGACATATAACCTACGAGCAGTACTTC. The rearrangement uses TRBV6-5 and TRBJ2-7; TRBD1 is a possible D gene (6 bases). The germline V and J ends were trimmed by 4 bases and 2 bases, with 15 bases remaining between them. Germline-derived CDR1 and CDR2 are MNHEY and SVGAGI. CDR3 length: 15 residues.

Remarks on this clonotype: One end of the junction fails to match germline, which may point to a read error. This chain uses TRBV20-1 with TRBJ2-5; 10 positions match TRBD2. Germline CDR1 DFQATT, CDR2 SNEGSKA (reference sequence). CDR3 length equals 14 residues. DNA for the CDR3: TGCAGTGCGAACCTAGCGGGAGTCAAAGAGACCCGGTACTTC. It yields the protein CSANLAGVKETRYF.

The chain uses TRBV10-3 and TRBJ2-3, with TRBD2 identical over 16 bases. This CDR3 is 17 amino acids long. Per the germline V gene, CDR1 is ENHRY and CDR2 is SYGVKD. After removal of 5 bases from V and 2 bases from J, the junction contained 4 bases not matched to a gene. The CDR3 DNA reads TGTGCCATCAGTTCCGGGACTAGCGGGGGGGACACAGATACGCAGTATTTT. Amino acids: CAISSGTSGGDTDTQYF.

This rearrangement joins TRBV4-1 to TRBJ2-6; D unclear. The ends were cut back, 1 base at V and 2 bases at J, with 12 bases in the middle. CDR3 length equals 17 residues. Germline values: CDR1 MGHRA, CDR2 YSYEKL. For the CDR3, the DNA is TGCGCCAGCAGCCAAGCAGCAACCCCTGCTGGGGCCAACGTCCTGACTTTC. Translating it yields CASSQAATPAGANVLTF.

The rearrangement joins TRBV30 to TRBJ2-1, with TRBD2 matching 11 bases. This CDR3 is built from 16 residues. Germline values: CDR1 GTSNPN, CDR2 SVGIG (reference sequence). Losses at the gene ends were 0 bases for V and 7 bases for J; bases not matched to a gene: 8. The CDR3 bases are TGTGCCTGGAGTGTCGTAGCGGGGGGGCCTAGGAATGAGCAGTTCTTC. It encodes CAWSVVAGGPRNEQFF.

CDR3 DNA sequence: TGCGCCAGCAGCAAAGGAGTCGGGGACTACGAGCAGTACTTC. This codes for CASSKGVGDYEQYF. J is TRBJ2-7 and V is TRBV4-3; D possibly corresponds to TRBD2 (5 bases). CDR1 is LGHNA and CDR2 is YSLEER in the germline V gene. The CDR3 runs 14 residues. V shed 5 bases and J shed 3 bases, with 14 bases lying between them.

This clonotype showed up just a few times. CDR3 bases: TGTGCCAGCAGTGAAAGTACATTAGAAGCTTTCTTT. This encodes CASSESTLEAFF. The rearrangement links TRBV2 to TRBJ1-1; D gene ambiguous. Germline V gives CDR1 SNHLY, CDR2 FYNNEI. Trimming pared 2 bases from V and 8 bases from J, leaving 9 bases between. The CDR3 spans 12 residues.